The 3 T cell receptor delta chains below come from one sample, sequenced in a study of gamma-delta chains in newborns, infants, children. TCRdb reprocessed the reads using CATT. Of some 5,500 delta-chain clones listed, 0.4% to 0.45% are singletons. Sequenced: blood. The receptors stem from a child who was a newborn, infant or young child, either healthy, febrile or measles-vaccinated (not recorded which).

As regards this clone: This DNA's translation differs at residue 11 from TCRdb's protein, which comes from a much larger clone; a read error is likely, and the protein shown is translated from the DNA. V gene TRDV2 combines with J gene TRDJ3, with 12 bases lining up with TRDD3. The CDR3 is 19 residues long. Germline CDR1 and CDR2: GEAIGNYY and EKD. V lost 2 bases, J lost 5 bases, and 9 bases stayed unmatched. This CDR3 reads CACDNVLGDTTGDTRQMFF. CDR3 in DNA: TGTGCCTGTGACAACGTACTGGGGGATACTACCGGGGACACCCGACAGATGTTTTTC.

A few counts support this clone. The TCRdb protein, from a much larger clone, departs from this DNA's translation at residue 14, likely by read error; the protein shown derives from the DNA. CDR3 sequence: CACDRLGDTLTAQPFF. The CDR3 bases are TGTGCCTGTGATCGCTTGGGGGATACTTTGACAGCACAACCCTTCTTT. The chain has TRDV2 and TRDJ2, with 10 positions matching TRDD3. Germline CDR1 and CDR2: GEAIGNYY and EKD. The CDR3 consists of 16 residues.

This clone appeared a few times. The protein held in TCRdb is that of a much larger clone and does not match this DNA's translation at residue 6, likely because of a read error; the protein shown is translated from the DNA. The chain couples TRDV2 to TRDJ3, with D possibly being TRDD3 (6 bases). Germline V CDR1 and CDR2: GEAIGNYY, EKD. There are 18 residues in the CDR3. V was cut by 0 bases and J by 0 bases, with 11 bases left in between. The CDR3 here is CACDTWGFSSWDTRQMFF. The CDR3 DNA reads as TGTGCCTGTGACACCTGGGGATTTAGCTCCTGGGACACCCGACAGATGTTTTTC.